Each of the 27 T cell receptor beta chains below was sequenced from the same sample in a study of cytomegalovirus exposure and HLA in healthy donors. With 60 Vbeta and 13 Jbeta primers, the PCR was carried out. Sequencing used immunoSEQ multiplex PCR; TCRdb keeps in-frame clones, though not all of them. The repertoire has 75,000 to 100,000 clones, roughly 80% of them found once; the top ten carry approximately 15%. The sequenced material came from PBMCs. The source of these receptors is a man in his 60s in good health and CMV-seropositive.

The rearrangement links TRBV6-5 to TRBJ2-2, with TRBD1 matching over 8 bases. Germline V gives CDR1 MNHEY, CDR2 SVGAGI. The J segment lost 7 bases and the V segment lost 6 bases, leaving 4 bases of the junction unmatched. This CDR3 has 13 residues. DNA for the CDR3: TGTGCCAGCAGCAGGGGGCGAGGCGGGGAGCTGTTTTTT. This codes for CASSRGRGGELFF.

For the CDR3, the DNA is TGCGCCAGCAGCTTAGCCGGGACTAGCGCGACCGGGGAGCTGTTTTTT. It translates to CASSLAGTSATGELFF. This chain links TRBV5-1 with TRBJ2-2; 10 nucleotides align to TRBD2. This CDR3 spans 16 amino acids. V dropped 2 bases and J dropped 5; count of bases not matched to a gene: 6. Germline CDR1 and CDR2: SGHRS and YFSETQ. Based on the CDR3 plus reference TRBV5-1 and TRBJ2-2, the full variable domain is KAGVTQTPRYLIKTRGQQVTLSCSPISGHRSVSWYQQTPGQGLQFLFEYFSETQRNKGNFPGRFSGRQFSNSRSEMNVSTLELGDSALYLCASSLAGTSATGELFFGEGSRLTVL.

The chain uses TRBV7-6 and TRBJ2-3; 7 bases align to TRBD2. V was pared by 4 bases and J by 6 bases, with 7 bases of the junction left unmatched. Per the germline V gene, CDR1 is SGHVS and CDR2 is FNYEAQ. The CDR3 totals 14 residues. The DNA for the CDR3 is TGTGCCAGCAGCTCATGGCAGGGAGGGGATACGCAGTATTTT. Its translation is CASSSWQGGDTQYF.

The chain combines TRBV9 with TRBJ2-5; 7 bases match TRBD2. The germline gives CDR1 SGDLS, CDR2 YYNGEE. CDR3 length: 12 residues. Trimming at V came to 4 bases and at J to 7 bases, leaving 4 bases not matched to a gene. The CDR3 spells CASSPWEGTQYF. Here the CDR3 DNA reads TGTGCCAGCAGCCCCTGGGAGGGGACCCAGTACTTC.

The chain is built from TRBV19 and TRBJ2-1; weak D call: TRBD2 (6 bases). Germline values: CDR1 LNHDA, CDR2 SQIVND (reference sequence). Between the trimmed V and J ends, which lost 3 bases and 3 bases, there was a span of 15 bases. This CDR3 contains 16 residues. The CDR3 loop reads CASSMLTGTFYNEQFF. CDR3 sequence (DNA): TGTGCCAGTAGTATGCTAACCGGGACTTTCTACAATGAGCAGTTCTTC.

The chain recombines TRBV9 with TRBJ1-3, with a weak D call TRBD1 (5 bases). Germline loops: CDR1 SGDLS, CDR2 YYNGEE. This CDR3 has 18 residues. Trimming cost V 3 bases and J 1 base, with 20 bases left between them. CDR3 in DNA: TGTGCCAGCAGCGACCCGGGACTCCGACCCTCTTCTGGAAACACCATATATTTT. It yields the protein CASSDPGLRPSSGNTIYF.

The chain combines TRBV27 with TRBJ2-7; 7 bases map to TRBD1. Trimming cost V 2 bases and J 0 bases; bases outside gene matches: 10. The CDR3 spans 17 residues. The V gene's germline CDR1 is MNHEY and CDR2 SMNVEV (reference sequence). DNA of the CDR3: TGTGCCAGCAGTTTACAACTTCCGACAGGGTCCTCCTACGAGCAGTACTTC. It translates to CASSLQLPTGSSYEQYF.

The chain is built from TRBV5-1 and TRBJ2-1, with D tentatively TRBD1 (6 bases). The germline V gene encodes CDR1 SGHRS and CDR2 YFSETQ. The CDR3 totals 17 residues. Trimming shortened V by 4 bases and J by 6 bases, and 23 bases separated the two germline ends. CDR3 loop: CASSLIPGTRQGNEQFF. In nucleotides, the CDR3 is TGCGCCAGCAGCCTCATACCCGGGACACGGCAGGGCAATGAGCAGTTCTTC.

V and J are TRBV27 and TRBJ2-2; 7 bases line up with TRBD2. Germline V CDR1 and CDR2: MNHEY, SMNVEV (reference sequence). V lost 2 bases to trimming and J lost 6 bases; unmatched junction nucleotides: 0. The CDR3 has 13 amino acids. Written as DNA, the CDR3 is TGTGCCAGCAGTTTACGGGGGGCCGGGGAGCTGTTTTTT. Protein sequence: CASSLRGAGELFF.

The V call is TRBV7-9, the J call TRBJ2-5; D is perhaps TRBD1 (5 bases). The DNA end lines up better with TRBJ2-7; the J call may be wrong. The CDR3 runs to 14 residues. Germline V gives CDR1 SEHNR, CDR2 FQNEAQ (reference sequence). Here the CDR3 DNA reads TGTGCCAGCAGCTTAGGACAGTTGCCCTACGAGCAGTACTTC. This gives the protein CASSLGQLPYEQYF.

The chain employs TRBV7-8 and TRBJ1-2; 8 bases line up with TRBD1. V was clipped by 10 bases and J by 5 bases; unmatched bases: 12. Germline V CDR1 and CDR2: SGHVS, FQNEAQ. The CDR3 contains 14 residues. CDR3: CANEDRDFRYGYTF. The CDR3 nucleotides are TGTGCCAACGAGGACAGGGACTTTAGGTATGGCTACACCTTC.

The gene calls are TRBV27 and TRBJ2-3; D possibly corresponds to TRBD1 (6 bases). Germline V gene lookup returns CDR1 MNHEY and CDR2 SMNVEV (reference sequence). The CDR3 covers 16 residues. The ends were cut back, 5 bases at V and 1 base at J, with 16 bases in the middle. CDR3 protein: CASSPPGQLGTDTQYF. CDR3 in DNA: TGTGCCAGCAGTCCCCCGGGACAATTGGGCACAGATACGCAGTATTTT.

For this clone: The junction and the germline gene differ at one end; a read error may be behind it. This chain uses TRBV18 with TRBJ2-2; 7 bases align to TRBD1. The CDR3 length is 17 residues. The germline V gene has CDR1 KGHSH and CDR2 LQKENI. CDR3 coding DNA: TGTGCCAGCTCACCAAAAGGACAGGTCGCGAAGACCGGGGAGCTGTTTTTT. Amino acid sequence: CASSPKGQVAKTGELFF.

This clone was counted between two and nine times. The chain is built from TRBV6-1 and TRBJ1-5; TRBD1 aligns across 10 bases. Germline loops: CDR1 MNHNS, CDR2 SASEGT. The CDR3 spans 15 residues. The J segment lost 4 bases and the V segment lost 4 bases, leaving 4 bases of the junction unmatched. CDR3: CASSGGQGQNQPQHF. The CDR3 DNA is TGTGCCAGCAGTGGGGGACAGGGGCAGAATCAGCCCCAGCATTTT.

The chain recombines TRBV6-1 with TRBJ1-1; D is uncertain. CDR1 MNHNS and CDR2 SASEGT come from the germline V gene. The CDR3 spans 13 residues. Trimming pared 5 bases from V and 3 bases from J, leaving 10 bases between. The CDR3: CASSPGGYTEAFF. In DNA form, the CDR3 reads TGTGCCAGCAGTCCCGGAGGGTACACTGAAGCTTTCTTT.

The sample holds a few counts of this clone. The genes are TRBV12-5 and TRBJ2-1; 9 nucleotides match TRBD1. With 5 bases clipped from V and 6 bases from J, the junction kept 5 bases outside the gene matches. Germline V gene data show CDR1 as LGHNT and CDR2 as FRNRAP. The CDR3 consists of 14 residues. In DNA, the CDR3 is TGTGCTAGTGGTGAGGGACAGGGTCGCAATGAGCAGTTCTTC. Amino acid sequence: CASGEGQGRNEQFF.

The chain recombines TRBV27 with TRBJ2-3; perhaps TRBD2 as D (7 bases). From germline, CDR1 is MNHEY and CDR2 SMNVEV (reference sequence). V lost 3 bases to trimming and J lost 4 bases, with 23 bases between them. CDR3 length: 18 amino acids. CDR3 nucleotides: TGTGCCAGCAGTTTTTTTTACGTGCGGGGGCGCAAATCAGATACGCAGTATTTT. It translates to CASSFFYVRGRKSDTQYF.

The V and J genes are TRBV15 and TRBJ2-3; maybe TRBD2 (6 bases). This CDR3 has 14 amino acids. From germline, CDR1 is LNHNV and CDR2 YYDKDF (reference sequence). Trimming took 1 base from V and 3 from J, leaving 8 bases between them. CDR3 protein: CATSRGTKTDTQYF. The CDR3 region has the DNA TGTGCCACCAGCAGAGGGACTAAGACAGATACGCAGTATTTT.

J is TRBJ2-7 and V is TRBV9; D is perhaps TRBD1 (6 bases). CDR1 and CDR2 (germline): SGDLS, YYNGEE. This CDR3 spans 14 amino acids. V lost 0 bases and J lost 4, with 11 bases in between. The CDR3 spells CASSVGGRGYEQYF. Written as DNA, the CDR3 is TGTGCCAGCAGCGTAGGTGGCAGGGGTTACGAGCAGTACTTC.

V is TRBV2 and J is TRBJ1-2, with 7 bases lining up with TRBD1. The CDR3 loop spans 13 amino acids. CDR1 is SNHLY and CDR2 is FYNNEI in the germline V gene. V lost 4 bases to trimming and J lost 4 bases; unmatched junction nucleotides: 3. CDR3 nucleotide sequence: TGTGCCAGCAGTGTTGACAGGGTCTATGGCTACACCTTC. Its translation is CASSVDRVYGYTF.

V gene TRBV6-5 combines with J gene TRBJ2-1, with D possibly matching TRBD1 (6 bases). Germline CDR1 is MNHEY and CDR2 is SVGAGI. Trimming shortened V by 9 bases and J by 9 bases, and 15 bases separated the two germline ends. The CDR3 runs to 12 residues. The CDR3 bases are TGTGCCAGATCCGACAGGTTTGTTGAGCAGTTCTTC. Its protein is CARSDRFVEQFF.

This rearrangement joins TRBV5-1 to TRBJ1-2; 9 bases are a match to TRBD1. J was trimmed by 7 bases and V by 0 bases; bases with no gene match: 7. The CDR3 has 15 amino acids. Germline V gene sequence: CDR1 SGHRS, CDR2 YFSETQ. CDR3 nucleotide sequence: TGCGCCAGCAGCTTGGCGGGGGGACAGGGCGCTGGCTACACCTTC. Translation gives CASSLAGGQGAGYTF.

This clone was observed once. The chain employs TRBV7-9 and TRBJ2-1; 11 nucleotides line up with TRBD2. Germline trimming cut 2 bases from V and 0 bases from J; bases unmatched to any gene: 6. This CDR3 is 18 amino acids long. The germline CDR1 and CDR2 sequences are SEHNR and FQNEAQ (reference sequence). DNA for the CDR3: TGTGCCAGCAGCTTACAGCCTAGCGGGGGGATCTCCTACAATGAGCAGTTCTTC. This encodes CASSLQPSGGISYNEQFF.

The chain carries TRBV5-6 and TRBJ2-7, with 10 bases aligning to TRBD1. The germline gives CDR1 SGHDT, CDR2 YYEEEE. The length of the CDR3 is 15 residues. V was clipped by 6 bases and J by 3 bases; unmatched bases: 9. CDR3 sequence reads: CASMTGGGALYEQYF. CDR3 DNA: TGTGCCAGCATGACAGGGGGCGGTGCACTCTACGAGCAGTACTTC.

This chain connects TRBV5-4 to TRBJ2-3; D is uncertain. Germline lookup yields CDR1 SGHNT and CDR2 YYREEE (reference sequence). The CDR3 length is 12 residues. The germline V and J ends were trimmed by 4 bases and 4 bases, with 7 bases remaining between them. CDR3 bases: TGTGCCAGCAGCCCCAACTCAGATACGCAGTATTTT. This encodes CASSPNSDTQYF. The variable domain in full, completed from reference TRBV5-4 and TRBJ2-3, reads ETGVTQSPTHLIKTRGQQVTLRCSSQSGHNTVSWYQQALGQGPQFIFQYYREEENGRGNFPPRFSGLQFPNYSSELNVNALELDDSALYLCASSPNSDTQYFGPGTRLTVL.

The gene calls are TRBV30 and TRBJ2-5; D is perhaps TRBD2 (6 bases). The CDR3 is 12 residues long. With 2 bases removed from V and 5 bases from J, the gap between germline ends came to 9 bases. Per germline, CDR1 GTSNPN and CDR2 SVGIG (reference sequence). The chain's CDR3 is CAWSHGGETQYF. Here the CDR3 DNA reads TGTGCCTGGAGTCATGGGGGGGAGACCCAGTACTTC.

The chain combines TRBV7-9 with TRBJ2-5, with D perhaps TRBD1 (5 bases). CDR3 length: 15 amino acids. Germline V gene lookup returns CDR1 SEHNR and CDR2 FQNEAQ (reference sequence). Trimming took 1 base from V and 1 from J, leaving 10 bases between them. In nucleotides, the CDR3 is TGTGCCAGCAGCTTAGGGCAGGGTCCCCAAGAGACCCAGTACTTC. This encodes CASSLGQGPQETQYF.